This TCR beta chain was identified during a study of T cells after yellow fever vaccination. Study results and caveats: Boosting was followed by the reappearance of most primary-vaccination clones (around 95% CD4, under 90% CD8). Shared CD4/CD8 clonotypes were a small share, likely from convergent recombination. Within FACS-sorted repertoires, abundant clonotypes contaminating from the bulk population could be present.

This CDR3 region has 15 residues. After removal of 4 bases from V and 8 bases from J, the junction contained 12 bases not matched to a gene. From germline, CDR1 is SGHRS and CDR2 YFSETQ. This clonotype was seen at least ten times. The antigen is not known. A 5'RACE template-switching step, the method used to make TCR cDNA, added a universal primer site and UMIs. TCRdb redid the calling of the 5' RACE reads with MiXCR, one entry per CDR3 protein. Of some 260,000 distinct CDR3 sequences detected, 5.2% appear once; the ten largest clones hold roughly 3.3%. This chain uses TRBV5-1 with TRBJ2-4; 7 bases line up with TRBD1. This receptor was taken from a man younger than 30 who received the YFV17D yellow fever vaccine. The sequencing used CD4+ T cells sorted from PBMCs, collected on the day of the yellow fever booster vaccination. For the CDR3, the DNA is TGCGCCAGCAGCCAGCTTACAGGGGCTGGGGACATTCAGTACTTC. It specifies CASSQLTGAGDIQYF.